These 5 T cell receptor beta chains originate from one sample sequenced in a study of blood T cell repertoires in COVID-19 (dated by TCRdb to 2018 to 2021). The library was prepared using the immunoSEQ multiplex PCR assay. TCRdb retrieved this table from immuneACCESS and kept in-frame rearrangements only. Not all clones are present; in checked studies, unresolved V genes account for under half, and no reason is known for the remainder. The sample table lists 250,000 to 350,000 clones, around 85% of them with a count of one. Of the sample, 0.85% to 1% falls within the top ten clones. The specimen sequenced was peripheral blood. The source is a human donor with COVID-19, enrolled during active disease. The donor label of this sample is uncertain.

The chain links TRBV6-2 or TRBV6-3 to TRBJ1-4; D might be TRBD1 (6 bases). The CDR3 has 16 amino acids. CDR1 MNHEY and CDR2 SVGEGT come from the germline V gene. The V end was cut by 6 bases, the J end by 0 bases, with 14 bases between. CDR3: CASSPDRPATNEKLFF. In DNA form, the CDR3 reads TGTGCCAGCAGCCCTGACAGGCCAGCAACTAATGAAAAACTGTTTTTT.

J is TRBJ2-1 and V is TRBV7-6; TRBD2 might be the D (6 bases). V was cut by 1 base and J by 0 bases, with 10 bases left in between. Germline assignment: CDR1 SGHVS and CDR2 FNYEAQ. There are 16 residues in the CDR3. CDR3 protein: CASSLVGGASYNEQFF. The CDR3 DNA sequence: TGTGCCAGCAGCTTAGTGGGCGGGGCCTCCTACAATGAGCAGTTCTTC.

The V gene is TRBV9, the J gene TRBJ1-1; TRBD1 agrees at 9 bases. The V segment lost 0 bases and the J segment 7 bases; nucleotides outside the gene matches: 10. CDR3 length equals 16 residues. Germline lookup yields CDR1 SGDLS and CDR2 YYNGEE. The CDR3 sequence: CASSVATGQGGVEAFF. Here the CDR3 DNA reads TGTGCCAGCAGCGTAGCTACGGGACAGGGCGGGGTTGAAGCTTTCTTT.

The genes are TRBV10-3 and TRBJ1-1; D perhaps matches TRBD1 (6 bases). The CDR3 sequence is 13 residues long. CDR1 is ENHRY, CDR2 SYGVKD, per germline. V lost 5 bases and J 3 bases, leaving 10 bases between the germline ends. The CDR3 nucleotides read TGTGCCATCAGTAGGGAGGGGGACACTGAAGCTTTCTTT. It codes for CAISREGDTEAFF.

V gene TRBV7-9 combines with J gene TRBJ2-1; TRBD1 matches 12 bases. Germline-derived CDR1 and CDR2 are SEHNR and FQNEAQ (reference sequence). This CDR3 region has 15 residues. Trimming cost V 5 bases and J 9 bases; bases outside gene matches: 8. The CDR3 bases are TGTGCCAGCAGCATCGCCGGGACAGGGGGCCTTGAGCAGTTCTTC. It encodes CASSIAGTGGLEQFF.